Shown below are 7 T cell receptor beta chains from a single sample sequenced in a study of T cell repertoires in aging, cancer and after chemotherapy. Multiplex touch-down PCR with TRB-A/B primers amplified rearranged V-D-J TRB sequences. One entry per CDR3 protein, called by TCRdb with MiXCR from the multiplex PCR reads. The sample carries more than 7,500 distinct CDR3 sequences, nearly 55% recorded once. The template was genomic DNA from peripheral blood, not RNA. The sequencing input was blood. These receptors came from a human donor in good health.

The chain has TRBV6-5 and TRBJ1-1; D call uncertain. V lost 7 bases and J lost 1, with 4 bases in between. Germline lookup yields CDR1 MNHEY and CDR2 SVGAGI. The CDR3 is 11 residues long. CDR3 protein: CASKKNTEAFF. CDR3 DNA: TGTGCCAGCAAGAAGAACACTGAAGCTTTCTTT.

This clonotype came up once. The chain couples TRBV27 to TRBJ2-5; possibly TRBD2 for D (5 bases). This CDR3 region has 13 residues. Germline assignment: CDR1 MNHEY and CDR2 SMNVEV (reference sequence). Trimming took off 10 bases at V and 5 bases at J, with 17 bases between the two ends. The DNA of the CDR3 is TGTGCCACCCGGCGTCCACCGGGGGAGACCCAGTACTTC. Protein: CATRRPPGETQYF.

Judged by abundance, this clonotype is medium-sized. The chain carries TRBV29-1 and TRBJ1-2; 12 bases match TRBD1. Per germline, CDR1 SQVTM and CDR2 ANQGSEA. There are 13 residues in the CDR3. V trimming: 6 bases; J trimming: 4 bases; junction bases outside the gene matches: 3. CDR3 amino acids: CSVGTGGGYGYTF. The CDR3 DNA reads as TGCAGCGTCGGGACAGGGGGCGGCTATGGCTACACCTTC.

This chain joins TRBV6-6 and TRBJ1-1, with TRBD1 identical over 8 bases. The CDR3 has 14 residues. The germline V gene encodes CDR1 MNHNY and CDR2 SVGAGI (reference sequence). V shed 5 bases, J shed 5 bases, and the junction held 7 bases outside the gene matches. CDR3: CASSDRGTGTEAFF. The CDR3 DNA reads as TGTGCCAGCAGTGACAGGGGCACGGGGACTGAAGCTTTCTTT.

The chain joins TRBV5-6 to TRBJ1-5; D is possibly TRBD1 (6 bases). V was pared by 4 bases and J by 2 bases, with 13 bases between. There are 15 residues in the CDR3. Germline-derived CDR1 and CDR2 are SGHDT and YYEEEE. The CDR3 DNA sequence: TGTGCCAGCAGCATAGGGGGGTTTGGCAATCAGCCCCAGCATTTT. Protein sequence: CASSIGGFGNQPQHF.

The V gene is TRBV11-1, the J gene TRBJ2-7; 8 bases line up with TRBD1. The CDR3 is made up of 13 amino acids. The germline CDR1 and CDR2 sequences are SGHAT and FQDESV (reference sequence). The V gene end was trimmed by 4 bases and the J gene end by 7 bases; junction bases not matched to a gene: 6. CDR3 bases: TGTGCCAGCAGCTCGGACAGGGCGGGTGAGCAGTACTTC. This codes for CASSSDRAGEQYF. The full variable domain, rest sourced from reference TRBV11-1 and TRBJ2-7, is EAEVAQSPRYKITEKSQAVAFWCDPISGHATLYWYRQILGQGPELLVQFQDESVVDDSQLPKDRFSAERLKGVDSTLKIQPAELGDSAMYLCASSSDRAGEQYFGPGTRLTVT.

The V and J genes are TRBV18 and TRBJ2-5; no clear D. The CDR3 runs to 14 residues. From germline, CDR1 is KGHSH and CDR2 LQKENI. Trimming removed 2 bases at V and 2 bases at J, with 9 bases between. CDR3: CASSPGSLQETQYF. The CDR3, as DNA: TGTGCCAGCTCACCAGGCAGCCTTCAAGAGACCCAGTACTTC.